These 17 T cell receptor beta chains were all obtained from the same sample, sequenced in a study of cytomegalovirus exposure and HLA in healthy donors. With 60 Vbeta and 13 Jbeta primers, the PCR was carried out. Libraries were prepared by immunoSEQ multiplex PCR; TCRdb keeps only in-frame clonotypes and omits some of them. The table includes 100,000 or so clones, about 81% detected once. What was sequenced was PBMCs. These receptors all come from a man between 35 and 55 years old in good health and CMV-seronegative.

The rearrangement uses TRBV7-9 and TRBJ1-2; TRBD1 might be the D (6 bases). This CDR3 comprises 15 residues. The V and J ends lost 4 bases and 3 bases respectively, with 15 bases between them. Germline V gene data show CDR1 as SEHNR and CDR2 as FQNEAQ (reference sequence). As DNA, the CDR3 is TGTGCCAGCAGCTCCCTTCGGGGGGGGCACTATGGCTACACCTTC. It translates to CASSSLRGGHYGYTF.

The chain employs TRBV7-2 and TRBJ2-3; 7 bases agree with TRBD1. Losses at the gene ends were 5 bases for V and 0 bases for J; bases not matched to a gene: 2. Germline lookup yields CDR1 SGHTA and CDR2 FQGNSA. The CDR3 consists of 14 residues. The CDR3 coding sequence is TGTGCCAGCAGCGACAGGGCTAGCACAGATACGCAGTATTTT. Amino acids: CASSDRASTDTQYF.

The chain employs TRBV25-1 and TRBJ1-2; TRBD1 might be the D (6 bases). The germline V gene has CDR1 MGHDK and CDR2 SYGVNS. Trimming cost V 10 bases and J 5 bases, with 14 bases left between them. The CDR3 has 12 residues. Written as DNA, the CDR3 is TGTGCCACAGTATCGCAGGGGTATGGCTACACCTTC. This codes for CATVSQGYGYTF.

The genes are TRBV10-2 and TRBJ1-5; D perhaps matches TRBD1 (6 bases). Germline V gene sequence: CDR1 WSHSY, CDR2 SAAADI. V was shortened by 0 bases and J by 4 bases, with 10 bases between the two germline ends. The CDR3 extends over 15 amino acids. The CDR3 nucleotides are TGCGCCAGCAGTGAGTCCCGACAGGAAAATCAGCCCCAGCATTTT. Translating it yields CASSESRQENQPQHF.

The CDR3 DNA reads TGTGCCTGGGGGGGCGACAGGGCAACTAATGAAAAACTGTTTTTT. Protein product: CAWGGDRATNEKLFF. The chain joins TRBV30 to TRBJ1-4; 7 positions match TRBD1. This CDR3 comprises 15 residues. Trimming cost V 5 bases and J 0 bases; bases outside gene matches: 6. The germline V gene encodes CDR1 GTSNPN and CDR2 SVGIG (reference sequence).

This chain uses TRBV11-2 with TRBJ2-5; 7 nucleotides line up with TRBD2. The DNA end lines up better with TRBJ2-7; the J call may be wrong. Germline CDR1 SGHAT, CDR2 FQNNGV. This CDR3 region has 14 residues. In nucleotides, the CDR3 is TGTGCCAGCAGGGGGGGGTTTCCTTTCTACGAGCAGTACTTC. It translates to CASRGGFPFYEQYF.

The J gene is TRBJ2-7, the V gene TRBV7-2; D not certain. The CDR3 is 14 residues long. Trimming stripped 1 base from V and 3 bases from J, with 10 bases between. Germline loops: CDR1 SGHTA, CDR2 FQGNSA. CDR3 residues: CASSLGGYNYEQYF. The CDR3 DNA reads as TGTGCCAGCAGCTTAGGCGGCTACAACTACGAGCAGTACTTC. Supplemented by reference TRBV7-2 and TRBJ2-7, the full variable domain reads GAGVSQSPSNKVTEKGKDVELRCDPISGHTALYWYRQSLGQGLEFLIYFQGNSAPDKSGLPSDRFSAERTGGSVSTLTIQRTQQEDSAVYLCASSLGGYNYEQYFGPGTRLTVT.

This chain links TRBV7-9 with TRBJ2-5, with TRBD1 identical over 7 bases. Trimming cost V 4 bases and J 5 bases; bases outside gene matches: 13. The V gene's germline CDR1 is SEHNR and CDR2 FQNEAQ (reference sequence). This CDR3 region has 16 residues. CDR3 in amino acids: CASSSAPGQLGETQYF. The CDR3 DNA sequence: TGTGCCAGCAGCTCGGCGCCGGGACAGCTGGGGGAGACCCAGTACTTC.

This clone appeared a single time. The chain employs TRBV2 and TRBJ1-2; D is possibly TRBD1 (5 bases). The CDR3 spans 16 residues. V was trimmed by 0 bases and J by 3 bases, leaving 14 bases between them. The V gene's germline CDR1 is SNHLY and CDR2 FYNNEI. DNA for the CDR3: TGTGCCAGCAGTGAAGCATTCGCAGGGAAGGACTATGGCTACACCTTC. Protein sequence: CASSEAFAGKDYGYTF.

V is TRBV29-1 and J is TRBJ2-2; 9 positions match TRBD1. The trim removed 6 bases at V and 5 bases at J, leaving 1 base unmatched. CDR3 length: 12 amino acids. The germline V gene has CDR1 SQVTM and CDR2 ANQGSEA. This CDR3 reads CSVGQGTGELFF. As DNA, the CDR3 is TGCAGCGTCGGACAGGGGACCGGGGAGCTGTTTTTT.

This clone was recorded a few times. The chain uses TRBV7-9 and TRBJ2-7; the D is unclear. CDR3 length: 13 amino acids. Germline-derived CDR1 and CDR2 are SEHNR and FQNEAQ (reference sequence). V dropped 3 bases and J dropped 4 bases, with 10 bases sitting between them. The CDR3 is CASSFPDTYEQYF. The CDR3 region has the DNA TGTGCCAGCAGCTTCCCAGATACATACGAGCAGTACTTC.

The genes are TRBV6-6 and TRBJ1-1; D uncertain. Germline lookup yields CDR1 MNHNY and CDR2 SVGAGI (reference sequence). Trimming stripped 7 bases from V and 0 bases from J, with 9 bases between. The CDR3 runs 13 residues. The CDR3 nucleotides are TGTGCCAGCACCACTCCTCTGAACACTGAAGCTTTCTTT. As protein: CASTTPLNTEAFF.

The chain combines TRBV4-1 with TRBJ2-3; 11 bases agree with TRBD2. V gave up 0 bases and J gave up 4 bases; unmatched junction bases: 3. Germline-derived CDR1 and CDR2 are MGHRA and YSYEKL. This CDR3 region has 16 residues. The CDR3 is CASSQDLAGGSDTQYF. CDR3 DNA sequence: TGCGCCAGCAGCCAAGATCTAGCGGGGGGATCAGATACGCAGTATTTT.

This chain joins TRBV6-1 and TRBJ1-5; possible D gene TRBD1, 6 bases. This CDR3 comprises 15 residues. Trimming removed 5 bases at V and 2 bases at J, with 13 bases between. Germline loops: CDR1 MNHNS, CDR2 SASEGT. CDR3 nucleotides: TGTGCCAGCAGTCCCACAGGGAATGGCAATCAGCCCCAGCATTTT. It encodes CASSPTGNGNQPQHF.

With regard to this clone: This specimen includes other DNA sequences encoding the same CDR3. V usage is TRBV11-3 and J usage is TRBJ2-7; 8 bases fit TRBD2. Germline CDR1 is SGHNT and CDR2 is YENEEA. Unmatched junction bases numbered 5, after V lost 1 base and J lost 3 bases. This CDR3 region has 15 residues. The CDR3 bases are TGTGCCAGCAGCTTAGGCTCCAGCGGGGGCTACGAGCAGTACTTC. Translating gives CASSLGSSGGYEQYF.

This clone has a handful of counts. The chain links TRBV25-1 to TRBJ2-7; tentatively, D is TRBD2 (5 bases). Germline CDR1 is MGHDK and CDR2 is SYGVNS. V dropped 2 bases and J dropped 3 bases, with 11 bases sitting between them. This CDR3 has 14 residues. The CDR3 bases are TGTGCCAGCAGTGAAGCGGGCAGTCACTACGAGCAGTACTTC. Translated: CASSEAGSHYEQYF.

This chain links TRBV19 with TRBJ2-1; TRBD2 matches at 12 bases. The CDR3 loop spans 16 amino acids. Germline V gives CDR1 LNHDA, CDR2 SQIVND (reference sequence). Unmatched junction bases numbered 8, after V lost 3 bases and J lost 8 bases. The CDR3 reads CASSIDRLAGVHEQFF. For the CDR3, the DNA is TGTGCCAGTAGTATTGACAGACTAGCGGGGGTTCATGAGCAGTTCTTC.